The present T cell receptor beta chain was sequenced within a study of blood T cell repertoires in COVID-19 (dated by TCRdb to about 2020). Some background on the complete study: Samples covering the acute and convalescent phases of COVID-19 were provided by collaborators in the United States, Italy and Spain. The material from the prospective study consisted of cDNA or gDNA derived from T cells, B-cell-depleted T cells, or PBMCs. Samples came from the ongoing ImmuneRACE study (first 160 participants) plus 1,254 subjects from 6 global collaborators. The repertoires were released in a freely available public database intended as a resource for research on the immune response to SARS-CoV-2. HLA class I and class II types, where available, came from metadata supplied by the sample provider rather than from assay-based typing. A de-identified subject ID, COVID-19 status, age in years and sex were almost always included in the sample metadata. Deeply sampled blood TCRbeta repertoires from subjects exposed to, actively infected with, or recovered from COVID-19 were included in the dataset.

This clone was found once. It has no known antigen specificity. Base qualities are not provided; no much larger clone lies one nucleotide away. Here is what the overall study found, with its caveats: The amount of clinical and demographic metadata varied by source and participant and was provided uncurated.

Whole blood was collected in K2EDTA tubes by collaborating institutions according to the institutions' own protocols. Collaborator samples were shipped for TCRbeta analysis as frozen whole blood, isolated PBMCs, or DNA extracted from either sample type. At the junction V is shortened by 1 base and J by 8 bases, with 11 bases in between. Including the terminal cysteine and phenylalanine, the CDR3 comprises 13 residues. Only the CDR3 region is kept as DNA, spanning 39 bases read in frame from base 1. Per the germline V gene, KGHSH is the CDR1 and LQKENI is the CDR2. TCRbeta CDR3 regions were amplified from genomic DNA by means of the immunoSEQ Assay, a bias-controlled multiplex PCR. As for the original processing: Within the assay, amplification of reference gene primers was used to estimate how many nucleated cells each sample contained. To quantify the absolute abundance of each unique TCRbeta CDR3 rearrangement, sequence reads were collapsed and filtered. For each sample, productive Simpson clonality was calculated by taking the square root of Simpson's diversity index across productive rearrangements. TCRdb limited this immuneACCESS table to in-frame rearrangements with V and J called. A share of clones is missing; checked studies link under half to unresolved V genes, and the rest is unexplained. That table furnishes V, J and clone size, whereas the DNA furnished D and trimming. Recorded for this sample are 160,000 or so clones; roughly 90% of them occurred a single time. Approximately 2.9% of the sample rests with the top ten.

Recombination connected TRBV18 to TRBJ1-2; D gene: possibly TRBD1, on 6 matching bases. The sample taken for sequencing was peripheral blood. The receptor was derived from a man in his 60s with acute or convalescent COVID-19. CDR3 protein: CASSPHRDGGYTF. The nucleotides read TGTGCCAGCTCACCACACAGGGATGGCGGCTACACCTTC. With the rest looked up from the reference TRBV18 and TRBJ1-2 genes rather than sequenced, the full variable domain is NAGVMQNPRHLVRRRGQEARLRCSPMKGHSHVYWYRQLPEEGLKFMVYLQKENIIDESGMPKERFSAEFPKEGPSILRIQQVVRGDSAAYFCASSPHRDGGYTFGSGTRLTVV.